These T cell receptor beta chains were read from a single sample in a study of T cell changes during pregnancy in multiple sclerosis. TCRdb keeps only in-frame clones here, not all; method: immunoSEQ multiplex PCR. The sample shows tens of thousands of clones, 90% of them seen only once. The sequenced sample was CD8+ T cells from peripheral blood mononuclear cells, obtained before pregnancy. The receptor source for this set is a female donor with multiple sclerosis, enrolled in a pregnancy study. CDR3s include the opening cysteine and the closing phenylalanine or tryptophan. The D gene is left open where the match is weak. Clone size appears in some rows only: once, few, many, or a class for an expanded clone.

clone size	D gene	V gene	J gene	CDR3 protein	CDR3 DNA
NA	TRBD2	TRBV12-5	TRBJ2-7	CASGLVREGPSYEQYF	TGTGCTAGTGGTTTGGTACGGGAGGGGCCCTCCTACGAGCAGTACTTC
few	NA	TRBV11-2	TRBJ1-2	CASSHRNLYGYTF	TGTGCCAGCAGCCACAGGAACCTCTATGGCTACACCTTC
NA	NA	TRBV14	TRBJ1-2	CASSQEVVGDKGYTF	TGTGCCAGCAGCCAAGAGGTAGTTGGGGACAAAGGCTACACCTTC
NA	TRBD1	TRBV4-3	TRBJ1-1	CASSQGDSEAFF	TGCGCCAGCAGCCAGGGGGACAGCGAAGCTTTCTTT
NA	NA	TRBV9	TRBJ1-1	CASSSQGYTEAFF	TGTGCCAGCAGCTCCCAGGGGTACACTGAAGCTTTCTTT
NA	NA	TRBV4-3	TRBJ2-5	CASSQDTGPETQYF	TGCGCCAGCAGCCAAGATACAGGGCCCGAGACCCAGTACTTC
NA	TRBD2	TRBV30	TRBJ2-1	CAWSVRWLAGDNEQFF	TGTGCCTGGAGTGTACGGTGGCTAGCGGGAGACAATGAGCAGTTCTTC
NA	TRBD2	TRBV4-1	TRBJ2-7	CASSHSSGGTYEQYF	TGCGCCAGCAGCCACTCTAGCGGGGGCACCTACGAGCAGTACTTC
NA	TRBD2	TRBV6-1	TRBJ2-3	CASSGMSSGVWDTQYF	TGTGCCAGCAGTGGGATGTCTAGCGGGGTGTGGGATACGCAGTATTTT
NA	NA	TRBV19	TRBJ2-7	CASSSRGLTYEQYF	TGTGCCAGTAGTTCCCGGGGGTTAACCTACGAGCAGTACTTC
NA	TRBD1	TRBV5-5	TRBJ2-7	CASSIGGKYEQYF	TGTGCCAGCAGCATAGGGGGCAAGTACGAGCAGTACTTC
NA	NA	TRBV11-2	TRBJ1-5	CASSSGVAQPQHF	TGTGCCAGCAGCTCGGGGGTTGCTCAGCCCCAGCATTTT
NA	TRBD2	TRBV7-9	TRBJ2-1	CASSSELAAGYEQFF	TGTGCCAGCAGCTCGGAACTAGCGGCTGGGTATGAGCAGTTCTTC
NA	NA	TRBV6-4	TRBJ2-1	CASSDSIGVNEQFF	TGTGCCAGCAGTGACTCGATAGGGGTCAATGAGCAGTTCTTC
NA	TRBD1	TRBV27	TRBJ2-3	CASSLRQGSGFVDTQYF	TGTGCCAGCAGTCTTAGACAGGGATCCGGGTTCGTGGATACGCAGTATTTT
NA	NA	TRBV19	TRBJ2-1	CASSKAQRAYNEQFF	TGTGCCAGTAGTAAGGCCCAGCGGGCATACAATGAGCAGTTCTTC
once	NA	TRBV29-1	TRBJ2-2	CSVSLVSGELFF	TGCAGCGTTTCACTAGTTTCCGGGGAGCTGTTTTTT
NA	NA	TRBV6-1	TRBJ1-1	CASSYRQGGTEAFF	TGTGCCAGCAGTTATAGGCAAGGAGGCACTGAAGCTTTCTTT
NA	TRBD1	TRBV10-1	TRBJ2-6	CASTTGQGLSGANVLTF	TGCGCCAGCACCACGGGACAGGGCCTCTCTGGGGCCAACGTCCTGACTTTC
NA	TRBD2	TRBV13	TRBJ2-3	CASSGTSGGYDTQYF	TGTGCCAGCAGCGGGACTAGCGGGGGTTACGATACGCAGTATTTT
NA	TRBD2	TRBV13	TRBJ2-1	CASSYSGSSEQFF	TGTGCCAGCAGCTATAGCGGGAGTTCTGAGCAGTTCTTC
NA	NA	TRBV9	TRBJ1-1	CASSWVGEAFF	TGTGCCAGCAGCTGGGTCGGGGAGGCTTTCTTT
NA	TRBD2	TRBV4-1	TRBJ2-1	CASSQDPGTSGGGQFF	TGCGCCAGCAGCCAAGATCCTGGGACTAGCGGTGGGGGACAGTTCTTC
NA	NA	TRBV11-1	TRBJ2-5	CASSLFPAAEETQYF	TGTGCCAGCAGCTTATTCCCGGCGGCAGAAGAGACCCAGTACTTC
NA	NA	TRBV4-1	TRBJ1-2	CASSQDLGRGYGYTF	TGCGCCAGCAGCCAAGATTTGGGGCGCGGCTATGGCTACACCTTC
NA	NA	TRBV27	TRBJ1-2	CASSPTGSGVYGYTF	TGTGCCAGCAGTCCCACGGGATCGGGGGTCTATGGCTACACCTTC
once	TRBD1	TRBV19	TRBJ1-1	CASSKSGGTEAFF	TGTGCCAGTAGTAAATCAGGGGGCACTGAAGCTTTCTTT
NA	NA	TRBV10-1	TRBJ2-2	CASSDWNTNTGELFF	TGCGCCAGCAGCGACTGGAATACGAACACCGGGGAGCTGTTTTTT
NA	NA	TRBV13	TRBJ1-5	CASSLGQGLVGQPQHF	TGTGCCAGCAGCTTAGGCCAGGGTCTCGTAGGACAGCCCCAGCATTTT
NA	NA	TRBV4-2	TRBJ1-1	CASSLNDGDSTEAFF	TGTGCCAGCAGCCTAAATGACGGGGATAGTACTGAAGCTTTCTTT
NA	TRBD1	TRBV27	TRBJ1-1	CASSLGQGNTEAFF	TGTGCCAGCAGTTTAGGACAGGGGAACACTGAAGCTTTCTTT
NA	NA	TRBV7-2	TRBJ1-2	CASSGSGFPYGYTF	TGTGCCAGCAGCGGGTCAGGGTTCCCTTATGGCTACACCTTC